Detailed here is one T cell receptor (beta chain). Its antigen specificity is not known. Base qualities were left out, and no much larger clone turns up one base away. The source of the sample is a study of radiation and T cells in renal cell carcinoma (TCRdb year 2020). A note on the overall study: A total of around 50 samples underwent TCR beta sequencing, made up of around 26 tumors and some 27 peripheral blood samples. The final blood draw took place at 4 weeks after radiation, the same time as nephrectomy. In the approximately 49 samples combined, 4,016,671 unique CDR3 nucleotide sequences were found, encoding about 3 million unique CDR3 amino acid sequences. Broader findings and caveats from the paper: Changes in the blood repertoire were not tracked past 4 weeks after treatment. Because pretreatment tumor biopsies were not available, the study could not determine whether clonotypes were already present within the tumor at baseline. Because the trial had a single-armed design, the trial could not examine how radiation dose or scheduling affected the TCR repertoire. An increase in top tumor clonotypes in blood was observed from baseline to 2 weeks post-radiation, followed by contraction by 4 weeks, which was taken to suggest transient expansion of tumor-resident clones.

The sample's time point label, decoded: blood 4 weeks post-SBRT, at nephrectomy. In light of the paper, this sample's treatment or condition label describes: 15 Gy SBRT to primary tumor, nephrectomy 4 weeks later. Samples came from a clinical trial, in which primary renal cell carcinomas received 15 Gy stereotactic body radiation therapy followed by nephrectomy 4 weeks later. To follow tumor-enriched clonotypes, peripheral blood was collected serially from radiation-treated patients at baseline and again at 2 weeks and 4 weeks after SBRT. Renal cell carcinoma with clear cell pathology was present in all patients. Genomic DNA for TCR sequencing was prepared using the QIAamp DNA Blood Mini Kit (Qiagen). Only samples passing all quality control checks were included in the analyses. TCR beta libraries were generated from genomic DNA with the immunoSEQ kit, following the manufacturer's recommendations. Library preparation used a first multiplex PCR with proprietary primers, then a second PCR adding unique barcodes, with bead cleanups after each round. Each sample batch included a kit-provided positive control reaction and a negative control reaction. The final libraries were assessed on an Agilent 4200 TapeStation D1000 ScreenTape, pooled by volume, and quantified by qPCR. Sequencing was performed on an Illumina NextSeq500 with a MidOutput 150-cycle cartridge, and 156 Read1 and 15 Index1 cycles were run with kit custom primers. The pooled library was loaded at roughly 1 pM with an approximately 18% PhiX control spike-in. The authors' pipeline ran thus. The vendor-processed data were analyzed in R, and a clonotype was defined as all T cells that share the same CDR3 nucleotide sequence. In the clone abundance analyses, frequencies in each sample were normalized to that sample's 10,000 most abundant clones. Public T cell clones, averaging fewer than five per sample, were removed before analysis. Tumor-enriched clonotypes and baseline blood-enriched clonotypes were defined as those with an abundance difference of at least 32-fold between compartments. A beta-binomial differential abundance model was used to identify clonotypes that expanded or contracted between blood time points. Similarity between tumor and blood repertoires was quantified using the Baroni-Urbani and Buser coefficient, and groups were compared with two-tailed Wilcoxon tests in R. The table was pulled from immuneACCESS by TCRdb, which kept in-frame rearrangements only. Such tables lose some clones; where checked, under half of the loss comes from unresolved V genes, and the rest has no known cause. Clonal size and the V and J genes are those of that table, whereas D and trimming came from the DNA. This sample holds approximately 150,000 clones; 65% to 90% were observed only once. The ten largest account for 15% to 20% of the sample.

V is clipped by 2 bases and J by 1 base, and the sequence between their germline boundaries is 10 bases long. The germline V gene supplies CDR1 LGHNA and CDR2 YSLEER. From cysteine to phenylalanine, the CDR3 is 15 amino acids long. The only DNA kept is the CDR3, 45 bases in frame from the first base. The TCR originated in a woman between 45 and 65 years old with renal cell carcinoma. Sequenced material: blood, taken from a patient whose treatment included radiotherapy and nephrectomy. The V and J segments used are TRBV4-3 and TRBJ2-3, with the D gene not clear enough to name. The CDR3 has the sequence CASSQNRDGTDTQYF. The sequenced DNA: TGCGCCAGCAGCCAAAATCGAGACGGCACAGATACGCAGTATTTT.